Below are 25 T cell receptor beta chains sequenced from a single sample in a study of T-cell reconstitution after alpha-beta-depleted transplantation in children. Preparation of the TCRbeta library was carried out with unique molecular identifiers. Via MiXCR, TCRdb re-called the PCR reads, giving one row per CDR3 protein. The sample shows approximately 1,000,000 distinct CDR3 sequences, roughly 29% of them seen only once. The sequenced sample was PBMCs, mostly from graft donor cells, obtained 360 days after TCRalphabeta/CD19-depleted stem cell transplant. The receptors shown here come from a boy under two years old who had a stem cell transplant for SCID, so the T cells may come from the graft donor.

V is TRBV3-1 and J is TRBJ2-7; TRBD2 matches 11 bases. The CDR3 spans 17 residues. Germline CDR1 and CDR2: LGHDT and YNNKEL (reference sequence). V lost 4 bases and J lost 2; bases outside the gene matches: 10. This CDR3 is CASSPTLAGGRPYEQYF. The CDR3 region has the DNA TGTGCCAGCAGCCCAACCCTAGCGGGGGGCCGACCCTACGAGCAGTACTTC.

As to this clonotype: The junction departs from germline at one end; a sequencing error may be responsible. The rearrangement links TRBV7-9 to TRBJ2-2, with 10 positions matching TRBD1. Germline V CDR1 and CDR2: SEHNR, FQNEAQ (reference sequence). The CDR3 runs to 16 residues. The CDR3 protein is CASSTGQGENAGELFF. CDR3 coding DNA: TGTGCCAGCAGCACTGGACAGGGGGAGAACGCCGGGGAGCTGTTTTTT.

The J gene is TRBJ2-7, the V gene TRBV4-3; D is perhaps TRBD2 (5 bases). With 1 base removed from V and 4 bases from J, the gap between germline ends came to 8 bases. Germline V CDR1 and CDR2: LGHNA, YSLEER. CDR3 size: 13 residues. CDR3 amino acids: CASSQVRDYEQYF. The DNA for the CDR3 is TGCGCCAGCAGCCAAGTCCGGGATTACGAGCAGTACTTC.

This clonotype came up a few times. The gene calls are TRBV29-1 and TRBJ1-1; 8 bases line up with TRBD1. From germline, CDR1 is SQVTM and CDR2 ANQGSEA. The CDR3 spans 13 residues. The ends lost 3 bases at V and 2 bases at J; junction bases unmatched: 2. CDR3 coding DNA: TGCAGCGTTGACGACAGGGGAAACACTGAAGCTTTCTTT. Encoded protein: CSVDDRGNTEAFF.

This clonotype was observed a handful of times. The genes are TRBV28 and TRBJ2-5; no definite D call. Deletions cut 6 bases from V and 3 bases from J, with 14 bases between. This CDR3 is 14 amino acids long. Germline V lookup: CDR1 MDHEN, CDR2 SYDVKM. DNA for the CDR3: TGTGCCAGCAGCCCCCCCCGCAGAGAAGAGACCCAGTACTTC. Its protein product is CASSPPRREETQYF.

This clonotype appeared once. The CDR3 loop reads CASRPLGGARDTQYF. The DNA for the CDR3 is TGTGCCAGCAGACCACTCGGGGGGGCGCGAGATACGCAGTATTTT. The rearrangement joins TRBV27 to TRBJ2-3, with 8 bases lining up with TRBD2. The CDR3 runs 15 residues. With V trimmed by 6 bases and J by 5 bases, 10 bases remained unmatched. Germline V gives CDR1 MNHEY, CDR2 SMNVEV (reference sequence).

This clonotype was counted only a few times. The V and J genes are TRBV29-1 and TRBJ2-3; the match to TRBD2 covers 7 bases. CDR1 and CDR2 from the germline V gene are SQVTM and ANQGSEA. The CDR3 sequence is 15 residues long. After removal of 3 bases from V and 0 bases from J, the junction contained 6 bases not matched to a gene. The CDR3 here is CSVDWVAGSTDTQYF. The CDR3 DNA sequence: TGCAGCGTTGATTGGGTAGCGGGCAGCACAGATACGCAGTATTTT.

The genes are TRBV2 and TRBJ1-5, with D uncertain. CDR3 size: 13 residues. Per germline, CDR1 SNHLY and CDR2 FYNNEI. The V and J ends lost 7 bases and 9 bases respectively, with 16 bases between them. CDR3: CASNSDREVPQHF. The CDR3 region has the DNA TGTGCCAGCAATTCAGACCGAGAGGTGCCCCAGCATTTT. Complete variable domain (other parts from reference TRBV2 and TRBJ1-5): EPEVTQTPSHQVTQMGQEVILRCVPISNHLYFYWYRQILGQKVEFLVSFYNNEISEKSEIFDDQFSVERPDGSNFTLKIRSTKLEDSAMYFCASNSDREVPQHFGDGTRLSIL.

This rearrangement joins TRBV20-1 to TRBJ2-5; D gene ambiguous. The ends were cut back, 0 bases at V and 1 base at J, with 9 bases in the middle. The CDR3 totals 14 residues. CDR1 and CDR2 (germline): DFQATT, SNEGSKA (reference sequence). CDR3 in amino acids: CSARDARVQETQYF. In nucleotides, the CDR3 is TGCAGTGCTAGAGACGCCCGGGTCCAAGAGACCCAGTACTTC.

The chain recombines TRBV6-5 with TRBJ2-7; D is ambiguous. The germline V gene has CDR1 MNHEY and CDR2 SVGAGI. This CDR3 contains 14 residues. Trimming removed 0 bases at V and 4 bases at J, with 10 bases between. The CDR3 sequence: CASSYSSQRYEQYF. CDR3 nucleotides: TGTGCCAGCAGTTACTCGTCGCAGAGATACGAGCAGTACTTC.

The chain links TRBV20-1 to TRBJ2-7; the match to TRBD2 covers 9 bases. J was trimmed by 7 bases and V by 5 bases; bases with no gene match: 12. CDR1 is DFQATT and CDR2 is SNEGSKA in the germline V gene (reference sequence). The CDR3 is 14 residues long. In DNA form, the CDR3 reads TGCAGTGCTCGACCCGGCGGGGGGGCTCAAGAGCAGTACTTC. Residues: CSARPGGGAQEQYF.

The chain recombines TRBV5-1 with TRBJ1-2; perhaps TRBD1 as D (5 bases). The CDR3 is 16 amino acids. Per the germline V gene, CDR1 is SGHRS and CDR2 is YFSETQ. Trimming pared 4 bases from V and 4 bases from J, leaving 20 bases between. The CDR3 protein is CASSEIEWDGRYGYTF. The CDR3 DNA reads TGCGCCAGCAGCGAGATCGAATGGGACGGTCGCTATGGCTACACCTTC.

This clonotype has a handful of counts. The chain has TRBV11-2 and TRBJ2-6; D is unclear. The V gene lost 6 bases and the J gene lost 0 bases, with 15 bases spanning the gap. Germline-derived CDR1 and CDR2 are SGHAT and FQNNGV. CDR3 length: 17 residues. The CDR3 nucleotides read TGTGCCAGCAGGAGGATTACCACCTTCTCTGGGGCCAACGTCCTGACTTTC. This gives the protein CASRRITTFSGANVLTF.

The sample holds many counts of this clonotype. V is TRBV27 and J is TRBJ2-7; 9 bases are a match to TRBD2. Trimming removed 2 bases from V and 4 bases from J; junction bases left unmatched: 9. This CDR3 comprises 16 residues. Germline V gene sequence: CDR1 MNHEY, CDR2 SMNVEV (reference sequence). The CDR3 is CASSLRNSGGRYEQYF. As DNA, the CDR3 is TGTGCCAGCAGTTTACGGAATAGCGGGGGACGTTACGAGCAGTACTTC.

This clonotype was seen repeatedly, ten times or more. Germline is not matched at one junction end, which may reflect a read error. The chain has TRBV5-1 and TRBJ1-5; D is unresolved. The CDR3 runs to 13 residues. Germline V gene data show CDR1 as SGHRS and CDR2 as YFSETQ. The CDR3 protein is CASSLRENQPQHF. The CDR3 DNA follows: TGTGCCAGCAGCTTACGTGAAAATCAGCCCCAGCATTTT.

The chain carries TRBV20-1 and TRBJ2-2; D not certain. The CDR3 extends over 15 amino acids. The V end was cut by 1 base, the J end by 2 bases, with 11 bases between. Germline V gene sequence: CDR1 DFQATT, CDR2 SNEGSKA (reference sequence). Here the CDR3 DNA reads TGCAGTGCTAGAGGAAAAGCGACTAACACCGGGGAGCTGTTTTTT. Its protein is CSARGKATNTGELFF.

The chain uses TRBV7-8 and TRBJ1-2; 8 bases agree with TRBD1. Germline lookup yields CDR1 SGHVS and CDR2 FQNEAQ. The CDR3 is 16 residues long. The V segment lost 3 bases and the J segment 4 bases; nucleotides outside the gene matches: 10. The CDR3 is CASSLVESGTGYGYTF. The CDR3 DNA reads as TGTGCCAGCAGCTTGGTTGAGTCCGGGACAGGCTATGGCTACACCTTC.

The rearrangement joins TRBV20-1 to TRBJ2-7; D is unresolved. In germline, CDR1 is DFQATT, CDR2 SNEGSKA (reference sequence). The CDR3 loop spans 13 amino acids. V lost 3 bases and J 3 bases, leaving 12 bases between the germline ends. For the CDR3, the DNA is TGCAGTGCTAGGGGTCGGCGGCTCTACGAGCAGTACTTC. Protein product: CSARGRRLYEQYF.

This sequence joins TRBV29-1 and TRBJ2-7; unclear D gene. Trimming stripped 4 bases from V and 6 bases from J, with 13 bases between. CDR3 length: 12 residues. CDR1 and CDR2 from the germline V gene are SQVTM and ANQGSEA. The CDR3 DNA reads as TGCAGCGTTGGTGTCCCCAACGGCGAGCAGTACTTC. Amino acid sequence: CSVGVPNGEQYF.

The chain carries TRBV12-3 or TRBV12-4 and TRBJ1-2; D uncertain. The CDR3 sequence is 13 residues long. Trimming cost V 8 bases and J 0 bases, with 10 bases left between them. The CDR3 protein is CASAYGPNYGYTF. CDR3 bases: TGTGCCAGCGCCTACGGTCCTAACTATGGCTACACCTTC.

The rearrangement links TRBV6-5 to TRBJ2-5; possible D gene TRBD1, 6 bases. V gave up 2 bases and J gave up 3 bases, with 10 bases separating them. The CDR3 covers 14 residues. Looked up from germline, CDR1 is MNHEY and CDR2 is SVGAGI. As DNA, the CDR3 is TGTGCCAGCAGTTACGCGCACAGGGAAGAGACCCAGTACTTC. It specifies CASSYAHREETQYF.

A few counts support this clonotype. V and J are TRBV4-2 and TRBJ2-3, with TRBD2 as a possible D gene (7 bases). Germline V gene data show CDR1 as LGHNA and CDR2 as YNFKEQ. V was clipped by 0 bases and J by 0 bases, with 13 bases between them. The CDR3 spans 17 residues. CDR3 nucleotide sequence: TGTGCCAGCAGCCAAGACGTGGGGGGGCCCAGCACAGATACGCAGTATTTT. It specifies CASSQDVGGPSTDTQYF.

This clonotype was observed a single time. The CDR3 DNA sequence: TGTGCCAGCAGTAACACCCCGGGACAGGGCTCTGGAAACACCATATATTTT. Translated: CASSNTPGQGSGNTIYF. This chain joins TRBV25-1 and TRBJ1-3; TRBD1 agrees at 9 bases. The CDR3 spans 17 residues. The V segment lost 5 bases and the J segment 0 bases; nucleotides outside the gene matches: 8. The germline V gene encodes CDR1 MGHDK and CDR2 SYGVNS. The variable domain in full, completed from reference TRBV25-1 and TRBJ1-3, reads EADIYQTPRYLVIGTGKKITLECSQTMGHDKMYWYQQDPGMELHLIHYSYGVNSTEKGDLSSESTVSRIRTEHFPLTLESARPSHTSQYLCASSNTPGQGSGNTIYFGEGSWLTVV.

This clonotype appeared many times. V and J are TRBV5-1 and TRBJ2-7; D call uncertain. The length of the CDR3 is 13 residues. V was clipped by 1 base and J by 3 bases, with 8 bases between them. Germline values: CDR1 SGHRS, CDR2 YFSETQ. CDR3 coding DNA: TGCGCCAGCAGCTTGAGGCAGAGCTACGAGCAGTACTTC. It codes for CASSLRQSYEQYF.

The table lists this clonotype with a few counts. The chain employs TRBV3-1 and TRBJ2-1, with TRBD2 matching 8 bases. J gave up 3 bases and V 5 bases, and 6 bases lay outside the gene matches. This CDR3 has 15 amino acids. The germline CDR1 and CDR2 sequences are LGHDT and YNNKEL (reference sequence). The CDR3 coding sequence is TGTGCCAGCAGCTACTACGGGGGGGTCTACAATGAGCAGTTCTTC. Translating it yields CASSYYGGVYNEQFF.